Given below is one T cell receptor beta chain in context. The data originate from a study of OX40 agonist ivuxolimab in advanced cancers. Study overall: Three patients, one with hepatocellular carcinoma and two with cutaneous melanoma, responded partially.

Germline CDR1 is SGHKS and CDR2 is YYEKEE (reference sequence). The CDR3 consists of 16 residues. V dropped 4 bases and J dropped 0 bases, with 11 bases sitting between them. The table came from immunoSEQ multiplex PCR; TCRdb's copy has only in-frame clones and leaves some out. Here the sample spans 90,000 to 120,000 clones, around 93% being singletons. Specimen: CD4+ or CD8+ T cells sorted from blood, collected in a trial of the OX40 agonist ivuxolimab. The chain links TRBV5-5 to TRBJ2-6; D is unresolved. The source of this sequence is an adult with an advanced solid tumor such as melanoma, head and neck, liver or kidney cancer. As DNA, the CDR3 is TGTGCCAGCAGCCTCCGGACCGGCTCTGGGGCCAACGTCCTGACTTTC. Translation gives CASSLRTGSGANVLTF.